The T cell receptor beta chain described here comes from a study of tumor-infiltrating lymphocytes in primary liver carcinoma. Overall study: Surgeons treated the primary liver carcinoma of the patients by surgical resection. Male and female patients aged 30 to 69 years made up the cohort. Each sample had roughly 3.5 to 8 million productive TCRbeta reads regardless of tissue type.

In regard to this clonotype: Its specificity is not known.

TCR beta cDNA was reverse-transcribed from around 0.55 ug of total RNA. The reaction used a constant-region primer and ProtoScript II reverse transcriptase. Libraries covering TCR beta were generated through three nested multiplex PCR rounds (using a slightly modified ARM-PCR). TRBV1-TRBV30 forward primers paired with a C-beta reverse primer were used in the first two PCR rounds, which ran roughly 9 cycles each. TCRdb reanalysed the multiplex PCR reads using MiXCR and keeps one entry per CDR3 protein. This sample yields 330,000 or so distinct CDR3 sequences, of which 65% are seen a single time; about 6.5% belongs to the top ten. V was clipped by 7 bases and J by 3 bases; unmatched bases: 10. Germline V gives CDR1 SGHKS, CDR2 YYEKEE (reference sequence). This CDR3 region has 15 residues. The study, taken as a whole, reports: Tumor region pairs shared more overlap than did tumor-adjacent and tumor-blood pairs.

Blood RNA originated from unsorted whole blood, with germline DNA additionally extracted. Sequenced material: peripheral blood. V usage is TRBV5-5 and J usage is TRBJ2-7; TRBD2 matches 10 bases. The TCR sequence derives from a man aged 35-49 years with primary liver carcinoma and hepatitis B virus infection. The CDR3 bases are TGTGCCAGCTTTTCGACCGGGACTAGCGACTACGAGCAGTACTTC. Translation: CASFSTGTSDYEQYF. Full variable domain (remainder filled in from reference TRBV5-5 and TRBJ2-7): DAGVTQSPTHLIKTRGQQVTLRCSPISGHKSVSWYQQVLGQGPQFIFQYYEKEERGRGNFPDRFSARQFPNYSSELNVNALLLGDSALYLCASFSTGTSDYEQYFGPGTRLTVT.